This TCR beta chain was identified in a study of CD8 T cells in ankylosing spondylitis. This CDR3 region has 14 residues. Trimming stripped 1 base from V and 4 bases from J, with 11 bases between. The germline CDR1 and CDR2 sequences are SGHRS and YFSETQ. Quantitative 5'-RACE with molecular barcodes generated TCR beta libraries. TCRdb fed the 5' RACE reads into MiXCR, producing one record per CDR3 protein. In the table there are around 770,000 distinct CDR3 sequences, roughly 19% of which are singletons. Concerning this clonotype itself: Its target is not known.

Study results and limitations: There was a TCR beta motif, made of several highly homologous variants, that appeared characteristic of ankylosing spondylitis blood. In reactive arthritis synovial fluid and blood, some motif variants had been reported before.

The receptor comes from a male donor with ankylosing spondylitis. This chain joins TRBV5-1 and TRBJ1-2; D gene ambiguous. The sequencing sample was made of blood, either unsorted or a sorted T cell fraction (not recorded which). The CDR3 here is CASSLIGEGYGYTF. DNA of the CDR3: TGCGCCAGCAGCTTGATCGGGGAGGGCTATGGCTACACCTTC.